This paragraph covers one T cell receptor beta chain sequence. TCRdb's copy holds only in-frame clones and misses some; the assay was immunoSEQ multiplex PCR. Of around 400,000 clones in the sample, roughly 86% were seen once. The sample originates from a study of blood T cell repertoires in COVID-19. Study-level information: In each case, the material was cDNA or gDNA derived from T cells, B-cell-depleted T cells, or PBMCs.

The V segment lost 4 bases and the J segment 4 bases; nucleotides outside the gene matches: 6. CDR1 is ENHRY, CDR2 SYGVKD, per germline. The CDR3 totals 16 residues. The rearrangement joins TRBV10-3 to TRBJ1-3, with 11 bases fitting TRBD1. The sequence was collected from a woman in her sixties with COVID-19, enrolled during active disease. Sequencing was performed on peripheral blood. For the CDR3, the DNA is TGTGCCATCAGTGGCGGGACAGGGGGTGAAGGAAACACCATATATTTT. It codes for CAISGGTGGEGNTIYF.